One sample yielded the 26 T cell receptor beta chains listed below, sequenced in a study of OX40 agonist ivuxolimab in advanced cancers. Profiling relied on immunoSEQ multiplex PCR, and the TCRdb table lists in-frame clones only, not all of them. The sample has 60,000 to 100,000 clones; around 94% are singletons. The starting material was CD4+ or CD8+ T cells sorted from blood, obtained in a trial of the OX40 agonist ivuxolimab. These receptors came from an adult with an advanced solid tumor such as melanoma, head and neck, liver or kidney cancer.

The chain couples TRBV18 to TRBJ1-1, with 9 bases matching TRBD1. Trimming cost V 2 bases and J 5 bases; bases outside gene matches: 6. The germline V gene has CDR1 KGHSH and CDR2 LQKENI. The CDR3 consists of 15 residues. CDR3 protein: CASSPVDRGNTEAFF. CDR3 DNA sequence: TGTGCCAGCTCACCAGTGGACAGGGGAAATACTGAAGCTTTCTTT.

The V gene is TRBV4-3, the J gene TRBJ2-7; D call uncertain. The CDR3 sequence is 14 residues long. Deletions cut 2 bases from V and 0 bases from J, with 8 bases between. The germline gives CDR1 LGHNA, CDR2 YSLEER. CDR3 DNA: TGCGCCAGCAGCCAATTGGCGAACTCCTACGAGCAGTACTTC. Protein: CASSQLANSYEQYF.

Remarks on this clone: The identical CDR3 is also encoded by other nucleotide sequences in the sample. This chain connects TRBV28 to TRBJ1-1, with TRBD1 as a possible D gene (6 bases). The CDR3 consists of 13 residues. V was trimmed by 3 bases and J by 2 bases, leaving 7 bases between them. Looked up from germline, CDR1 is MDHEN and CDR2 is SYDVKM. CDR3: CASSLGGNTEAFF. The CDR3 bases are TGTGCCAGCAGTTTGGGGGGCAACACTGAAGCTTTCTTT.

V usage is TRBV9 and J usage is TRBJ2-3; D not resolved. Germline lookup yields CDR1 SGDLS and CDR2 YYNGEE. CDR3 length: 16 residues. V gave up 3 bases and J gave up 1 base, with 15 bases separating them. The DNA for the CDR3 is TGTGCCAGCAGCGCCTCCCCCCAGAGCCGCACAGATACGCAGTATTTT. Amino acid sequence: CASSASPQSRTDTQYF.

This chain connects TRBV6-7 to TRBJ2-5; D is unclear. TRBV6-7 is annotated as an ORF whose role is uncertain. The CDR3 is made up of 19 amino acids. Trimming took 5 bases from V and 5 from J, leaving 30 bases between them. The CDR3 protein is CASSKRPFPSVAVMETQYF. The CDR3 coding sequence is TGTGCCAGCAGTAAACGACCCTTCCCCTCGGTGGCGGTAATGGAGACCCAGTACTTC.

This clone was seen once. The chain carries TRBV7-9 and TRBJ1-2; 7 nucleotides agree with TRBD1. CDR1 is SEHNR and CDR2 is FQNEAQ in the germline V gene (reference sequence). V was pared by 4 bases and J by 4 bases, with 6 bases of the junction left unmatched. This CDR3 comprises 14 residues. DNA of the CDR3: TGTGCCAGCAGCTCCGGGACAGTCATCTATGGCTACACCTTC. Translated: CASSSGTVIYGYTF.

CDR3 nucleotides: TGCGCCAGCAGCCAACCCCCACAGGGGGCCTACGAGCAGTACTTC. Translated, it gives CASSQPPQGAYEQYF. The V call is TRBV4-1, the J call TRBJ2-7; TRBD1 aligns across 8 bases. Per the germline V gene, CDR1 is MGHRA and CDR2 is YSYEKL. This CDR3 region has 15 residues. V lost 2 bases and J lost 2; bases outside the gene matches: 5.

In the case of this clone: One junction end does not reproduce the germline sequence, and a read error may be involved. J is TRBJ1-1 and V is TRBV19; weak D call: TRBD1 (6 bases). CDR1 is LNHDA and CDR2 is SQIVND in the germline V gene (reference sequence). The CDR3 extends over 15 amino acids. CDR3 nucleotide sequence: TGTGCCAGTAGGATAGGGGGTAATGGGAACACTGAAGCTTTCTTT. Translation: CASRIGGNGNTEAFF.

The CDR3 DNA follows: TGTGCCAGCAGTTACGGGACAGAGTACGAGCAGTACTTC. It specifies CASSYGTEYEQYF. The rearrangement uses TRBV6-5 and TRBJ2-7, with TRBD1 matching 7 bases. The CDR3 runs to 13 residues. J lost 4 bases, V lost 2 bases, and 2 bases had no gene match. Germline CDR1 is MNHEY and CDR2 is SVGAGI.

J is TRBJ1-4 and V is TRBV28, with TRBD1 matching over 7 bases. The V segment lost 5 bases and the J segment 7 bases; nucleotides outside the gene matches: 7. Looked up from germline, CDR1 is MDHEN and CDR2 is SYDVKM. This CDR3 has 14 residues. The CDR3 is CASSQQGRGEKLFF. DNA for the CDR3: TGTGCCAGCAGTCAACAGGGGAGGGGTGAAAAACTGTTTTTT.

The rearrangement uses TRBV7-8 and TRBJ2-3; D unresolved. The V gene lost 4 bases and the J gene lost 1 base, with 3 bases spanning the gap. The length of the CDR3 is 12 residues. Germline V gives CDR1 SGHVS, CDR2 FQNEAQ. CDR3 nucleotide sequence: TGTGCCAGCAGCTCCCGCACAGATACGCAGTATTTT. Protein sequence: CASSSRTDTQYF.

The chain employs TRBV29-1 and TRBJ2-5; the match to TRBD1 covers 7 bases. Per the germline V gene, CDR1 is SQVTM and CDR2 is ANQGSEA. The CDR3 consists of 14 residues. The V segment lost 5 bases and the J segment 4 bases; nucleotides outside the gene matches: 10. CDR3 DNA sequence: TGCAGCGTTTGCCCGCAAGGGGGCCGAGAGACCCAGTACTTC. Its translation is CSVCPQGGRETQYF.

The chain couples TRBV28 to TRBJ1-3, with TRBD1 matching over 7 bases. Germline V lookup: CDR1 MDHEN, CDR2 SYDVKM. V dropped 7 bases and J dropped 4; count of bases not matched to a gene: 7. There are 14 residues in the CDR3. The CDR3 protein is CASTQTGLGNTIYF. The DNA for the CDR3 is TGTGCCAGCACCCAGACAGGGTTGGGAAACACCATATATTTT.

This chain connects TRBV4-1 to TRBJ2-3; D is undetermined. Trimming cost V 1 base and J 4 bases, with 12 bases left between them. CDR1 is MGHRA, CDR2 YSYEKL, per germline. The CDR3 is 15 residues long. The CDR3 DNA follows: TGCGCCAGCAGCCAAGGGACCTTTGAGCCAGATACGCAGTATTTT. Amino acid sequence: CASSQGTFEPDTQYF.

This sequence joins TRBV5-1 and TRBJ1-2; tentatively, D is TRBD1 (5 bases). Germline CDR1 and CDR2: SGHRS and YFSETQ. Trimming left V 0 bases short and J 8 bases short, with 11 bases between. This CDR3 spans 13 amino acids. The CDR3 DNA is TGCGCCAGCAGCTTGGCCGAGGGGCCAGGCTACACCTTC. Its protein is CASSLAEGPGYTF.

The table lists this clone with a count of one. J is TRBJ2-5 and V is TRBV7-2, with D maybe TRBD1 (5 bases). CDR1 is SGHTA, CDR2 FQGNSA, per germline. Trimming pared 10 bases from V and 2 bases from J, leaving 14 bases between. The CDR3 has 13 residues. CDR3 protein: CATQGPNQETQYF. The CDR3 DNA reads TGTGCCACCCAGGGCCCTAATCAAGAGACCCAGTACTTC.

The CDR3 sequence is CASGTSGGAPHYNEQFF. CDR3 nucleotides: TGTGCCAGCGGGACTAGCGGGGGGGCCCCTCATTACAATGAGCAGTTCTTC. The chain carries TRBV27 and TRBJ2-1; the match to TRBD2 covers 16 bases. V gave up 8 bases and J gave up 4 bases; unmatched junction bases: 8. Germline CDR1 and CDR2: MNHEY and SMNVEV (reference sequence). The CDR3 has 17 amino acids.

V usage is TRBV7-8 and J usage is TRBJ2-7; TRBD2 matches at 9 bases. Trimming at V came to 7 bases and at J to 3 bases, leaving 13 bases not matched to a gene. From germline, CDR1 is SGHVS and CDR2 FQNEAQ. This CDR3 has 16 residues. CDR3 coding DNA: TGTGCCAGCACCCCTGGGGGCGGGAGGGCCCTCTACGAGCAGTACTTC. Residues: CASTPGGGRALYEQYF.

The chain has TRBV29-1 and TRBJ2-7; D is possibly TRBD1 (6 bases). The CDR3 is 14 amino acids. Trimming stripped 6 bases from V and 4 bases from J, with 19 bases between. Germline CDR1 SQVTM, CDR2 ANQGSEA. The CDR3: CSVCPRDTPYEQYF. The CDR3 DNA follows: TGCAGCGTGTGCCCCCGGGACACTCCGTACGAGCAGTACTTC.

The chain combines TRBV19 with TRBJ2-7, with 7 bases lining up with TRBD1. V gave up 4 bases and J gave up 3 bases; unmatched junction bases: 6. The CDR3 covers 14 residues. The V gene's germline CDR1 is LNHDA and CDR2 SQIVND (reference sequence). CDR3 sequence (DNA): TGTGCCAGTAGTAGTGGGGACAGTTACTACGAGCAGTACTTC. Its protein product is CASSSGDSYYEQYF. Based on the CDR3 plus reference TRBV19 and TRBJ2-7, the full variable domain is DGGITQSPKYLFRKEGQNVTLSCEQNLNHDAMYWYRQDPGQGLRLIYYSQIVNDFQKGDIAEGYSVSREKKESFPLTVTSAQKNPTAFYLCASSSGDSYYEQYFGPGTRLTVT.

The chain recombines TRBV4-1 with TRBJ2-3; 11 nucleotides match TRBD2. V shed 1 base, J shed 2 bases, and the junction held 8 bases outside the gene matches. This CDR3 is 18 amino acids long. In germline, CDR1 is MGHRA, CDR2 YSYEKL. The CDR3 loop reads CASSQGLRLAGLTDTQYF. The CDR3 DNA reads TGCGCCAGCAGCCAAGGGTTGAGACTAGCGGGGCTCACAGATACGCAGTATTTT.

The genes are TRBV21-1 and TRBJ2-5; the table assigns TRBD1, which was not confirmed against the DNA. TRBV21-1 is a pseudogene. The CDR3 runs to 17 residues. CDR3 in DNA: TGTGCCAGCAGCGGTATTCGTGACAGGGGTAGGGCGGAGACCCAGTACTTC. Translation: CASSGIRDRGRAETQYF.

The J gene is TRBJ1-5, the V gene TRBV4-3; maybe TRBD1 (6 bases). The germline CDR1 and CDR2 sequences are LGHNA and YSLEER. Deletions cut 0 bases from V and 0 bases from J, with 18 bases between. The CDR3 consists of 19 residues. The CDR3 DNA reads as TGCGCCAGCAGCCAAGATTCCGGGGGCAGACTGTATAGCAATCAGCCCCAGCATTTT. It codes for CASSQDSGGRLYSNQPQHF.

The chain links TRBV9 to TRBJ1-3; 8 bases fit TRBD1. The CDR3 totals 16 residues. Germline CDR1 SGDLS, CDR2 YYNGEE. V shed 4 bases, J shed 3 bases, and the junction held 9 bases outside the gene matches. The CDR3 spells CASSSRDRLFGNTIYF. The CDR3 DNA reads as TGTGCCAGCAGCTCACGGGACAGGTTATTTGGAAACACCATATATTTT. Looking up the rest from reference TRBV9 and TRBJ1-3 gives the full variable domain: DSGVTQTPKHLITATGQRVTLRCSPRSGDLSVYWYQQSLDQGLQFLIQYYNGEERAKGNILERFSAQQFPDLHSELNLSSLELGDSALYFCASSSRDRLFGNTIYFGEGSWLTVV.

V is TRBV14 and J is TRBJ2-7, with D maybe TRBD1 (6 bases). Germline V CDR1 and CDR2: SGHDN, FVKESK. The CDR3 runs 15 residues. V dropped 0 bases and J dropped 4 bases, with 13 bases sitting between them. CDR3 sequence: CASSQEGRGFYEQYF. As DNA, the CDR3 is TGTGCCAGCAGCCAAGAAGGCAGGGGATTTTACGAGCAGTACTTC. Filled out from reference TRBV14 and TRBJ2-7, the complete variable domain reads EAGVTQFPSHSVIEKGQTVTLRCDPISGHDNLYWYRRVMGKEIKFLLHFVKESKQDESGMPNNRFLAERTGGTYSTLKVQPAELEDSGVYFCASSQEGRGFYEQYFGPGTRLTVT.

The rearrangement joins TRBV15 to TRBJ2-7; 9 positions agree with TRBD2. This CDR3 has 15 amino acids. Per germline, CDR1 LNHNV and CDR2 YYDKDF (reference sequence). J gave up 2 bases and V 1 base, and 3 bases lay outside the gene matches. CDR3 amino acids: CATSRVAGDPYEQYF. Written as DNA, the CDR3 is TGTGCCACCAGCAGAGTAGCGGGGGACCCCTACGAGCAGTACTTC.